Here is one TCR beta chain with its context. Its antigen is not identified. This CDR3 contains 14 residues. Between the trimmed V and J ends, which lost 8 bases and 0 bases, there was a span of 15 bases. Germline V gene sequence: CDR1 SQVTM, CDR2 ANQGSEA. Individual cDNA molecules carried attached unique molecular identifiers. TCRdb redid the calling of the 5' RACE reads with MiXCR, one entry per CDR3 protein. The table has 50,000 to 65,000 distinct CDR3 sequences, less than 9.5% seen once. The data are from a study of early T cells in non-severe SARS-CoV-2 infection. Overall study context: Whole-blood bulk RNA, unsorted, was sequenced, and chains were unpaired.

General study points: Lookups in VDJdb leaned toward anti-spike CD8 responses and missed private and CD4 specificities.

This rearrangement joins TRBV29-1 to TRBJ2-3; D might be TRBD2 (7 bases). The TCR was taken from an adult who was a healthcare worker with PCR-confirmed SARS-CoV-2 infection or an uninfected control (not recorded which). Sequenced sample: whole blood. CDR3 residues: CSWEGVESTDTQYF. The CDR3 coding sequence is TGCAGCTGGGAGGGGGTGGAAAGCACAGATACGCAGTATTTT.